The 9 T cell receptor beta chains given below trace back to one sample, sequenced in a study of T-cell reconstitution after alpha-beta-depleted transplantation in children (dated by TCRdb to 2016 to 2017). The library was made by PCR. The sequencing machine was an Illumina HiSeq 2500. TCR libraries were prepared with molecular barcoding, using unique molecular identifiers to normalize TCRbeta repertoire quantification. The public reads were quality trimmed at Q25 with fastp and then assembled into clones with MiXCR by TCRdb, keeping productive beta chains. Rows with a matching CDR3 protein are joined into one entry that keeps the most common DNA and genes. The sample data list more than 450,000 distinct CDR3 sequences, and 18% of these were observed just once. Together, the top ten hold 3.3% of the sample. Source: PBMCs from the stem cell graft donor, taken from the stem cell graft. The receptors stem from a human donor who donated a stem cell graft to a child with acute lymphoblastic leukemia.

CDR3 in DNA: TGTGCCAGCAGTTTATTGGGCGGGAGACGGTACAATGAGCAGTTCTTC. Its protein product is CASSLLGGRRYNEQFF. This sequence joins TRBV27 and TRBJ2-1; 7 bases are a match to TRBD2. This CDR3 has 16 residues. Germline V gives CDR1 MNHEY, CDR2 SMNVEV (reference sequence). Losses at the gene ends were 1 base for V and 4 bases for J; bases not matched to a gene: 7.

Here the CDR3 reads CASSQDGGTGGETQYF. The CDR3 nucleotides are TGTGCCAGCAGCCAAGACGGGGGGACAGGGGGAGAGACCCAGTACTTC. V usage is TRBV4-2 and J usage is TRBJ2-5; 11 bases align to TRBD1. Germline V lookup: CDR1 LGHNA, CDR2 YNFKEQ. This CDR3 spans 16 amino acids. Unmatched junction bases numbered 4, after V lost 0 bases and J lost 4 bases.

This clonotype was counted once. One end of the junction is discordant with germline, which a read error may explain. The chain joins TRBV24-1 to TRBJ2-1, with D possibly matching TRBD1 (5 bases). Germline lookup yields CDR1 KGHDR and CDR2 SFDVKD. This CDR3 comprises 12 residues. The CDR3 nucleotides are TGTGCCACCAGTGATTTGCTACAGGCACCGATCTTC. It specifies CATSDLLQAPIF.

In this sample, this clonotype turned up a few times. This chain joins TRBV12-3 or TRBV12-4 and TRBJ2-5, with 8 positions matching TRBD2. Germline trimming cut 3 bases from V and 1 base from J; bases unmatched to any gene: 1. The CDR3 is 14 amino acids. The chain's CDR3 is CASSLREAQETQYF. DNA of the CDR3: TGTGCCAGCAGTTTGCGGGAGGCCCAAGAGACCCAGTACTTC.

V is TRBV4-1 and J is TRBJ1-5, with a weak D call TRBD1 (5 bases). Trimming took off 1 base at V and 0 bases at J, with 16 bases between the two ends. Germline lookup yields CDR1 MGHRA and CDR2 YSYEKL. CDR3 length: 18 residues. The CDR3 protein is CASSQGGLRGGSNQPQHF. The CDR3 DNA follows: TGCGCCAGCAGCCAAGGGGGCCTACGGGGGGGTAGCAATCAGCCCCAGCATTTT.

This chain connects TRBV10-1 to TRBJ2-5; possibly TRBD2 for D (6 bases). The CDR3 length is 15 residues. V lost 8 bases and J lost 2, with 18 bases in between. Per the germline V gene, CDR1 is WNHNN and CDR2 is SYGVQD (reference sequence). The CDR3, as DNA: TGCGCCAGCTCCCGTGGGACCGGGACTCAAGAGACCCAGTACTTC. Translation gives CASSRGTGTQETQYF.

Comments on this clonotype: Since a much larger clone is just one base distant, this may be a read error. DNA for the CDR3: TGTGCCAGCAGTTTACTGTGGAACACTGAAGCTTTCTTT. Its protein is CASSLLWNTEAFF. The chain uses TRBV12-3 or TRBV12-4 and TRBJ1-1; D unclear. The CDR3 length is 13 residues. V was cut by 2 bases and J by 1 base, with 5 bases left in between.

V is TRBV20-1 and J is TRBJ2-1, with D possibly being TRBD2 (5 bases). V was pared by 4 bases and J by 9 bases, with 10 bases between. The V gene's germline CDR1 is DFQATT and CDR2 SNEGSKA (reference sequence). The CDR3 runs to 11 residues. The CDR3 loop reads CSATPGFEQFF. Here the CDR3 DNA reads TGCAGTGCTACCCCGGGGTTTGAGCAGTTCTTC.

In DNA form, the CDR3 reads TGTGCCAGCAGTTACGGGGGGGAAGTAGAGACCCAGTACTTC. It is translated as CASSYGGEVETQYF. The rearrangement joins TRBV6-5 to TRBJ2-5; 7 bases match TRBD2. The CDR3 is 14 residues long. J was trimmed by 4 bases and V by 2 bases; bases with no gene match: 4. The germline gives CDR1 MNHEY, CDR2 SVGAGI.